This T cell receptor beta chain was recovered during a study of CD8 T cells in Susac syndrome. Study context: Active disease was present in about six of the sequenced Susac syndrome patients, and remission in roughly eight.

A word on this clonotype: Antigen specificity is unknown.

Roughly 0.5 to 1 ug RNA was reverse transcribed with random hexamers. The TCR beta CDR3 was amplified by immunoSEQ multiplex PCR across 54 Vbeta, 13 Jbeta. One entry per CDR3 protein, called by TCRdb with MiXCR from the immunoSEQ multiplex PCR reads. The table includes 200,000 to 250,000 distinct CDR3 sequences, about 95% detected once. Germline V gives CDR1 GTSNPN, CDR2 SVGIG (reference sequence). The CDR3 loop spans 11 amino acids. V was shortened by 1 base and J by 5 bases, with 5 bases between the two germline ends. Study findings and constraints: The Susac syndrome CD4+ T cell repertoires displayed no clonal expansion.

In Susac syndrome patients, recently defined diagnostic criteria for definite or probable disease were met. This chain uses TRBV30 with TRBJ2-5; possibly TRBD1 for D (5 bases). The sample was CD4+ T cells from PBMCs. This clonotype originated in a human donor with Susac syndrome. The CDR3 here is CAWSDRETQYF. In nucleotides, the CDR3 is TGTGCCTGGAGTGACAGGGAGACCCAGTACTTC.